Shown below are 18 T cell receptor beta chains from a single sample sequenced in a study of graft-versus-host responses after intestinal transplantation. Here immunoSEQ multiplex PCR was the method, and the copy in TCRdb shows in-frame clones only, minus some. The sample shows about 39,000 clones, approximately 93% of them seen only once. No antigen has been assigned to these receptors. Sequenced material: unstimulated CD8+ T cells sorted from spleen or lymph node cells, taken before transplant. The receptors come from a human donor who was the organ donor for an intestinal transplant.

This sequence joins TRBV4-3 and TRBJ2-7, with D perhaps matching TRBD1 or TRBD2 (5 bases each). Trimming removed 8 bases from V and 7 bases from J, with 27 bases in between. Germline CDR1 reads LGHNA; CDR2 reads YSLEER. This CDR3 spans 16 amino acids. This CDR3 reads CASSPIKGTAHGEQYF. The CDR3, as DNA: TGCGCCAGCTCCCCAATTAAGGGGACCGCGCATGGTGAGCAGTACTTC.

Only one count was recorded for this clone. This sequence joins TRBV28 and TRBJ2-7, with TRBD2 matching 7 bases. After removal of 8 bases from V and 2 bases from J, the junction contained 9 bases not matched to a gene. CDR1 MDHEN and CDR2 SYDVKM come from the germline V gene. The CDR3 has 14 residues. The CDR3 here is CASQGGARTYEQYF. In DNA form, the CDR3 reads TGTGCCAGCCAGGGAGGGGCTAGGACCTACGAGCAGTACTTC.

This chain links TRBV5-4 with TRBJ2-7; 7 bases match TRBD1. Germline CDR1 is SGHNT and CDR2 is YYREEE (reference sequence). The CDR3 is 14 amino acids. Trimming removed 1 base from V and 5 bases from J; junction bases left unmatched: 6. The chain's CDR3 is CASSLNRGSNEQYF. The CDR3, as DNA: TGTGCCAGCAGCTTGAACAGGGGATCGAACGAGCAGTACTTC. Full variable domain (remainder filled in from reference TRBV5-4 and TRBJ2-7): ETGVTQSPTHLIKTRGQQVTLRCSSQSGHNTVSWYQQALGQGPQFIFQYYREEENGRGNFPPRFSGLQFPNYSSELNVNALELDDSALYLCASSLNRGSNEQYFGPGTRLTVT.

This clone was detected only a few times. The V call is TRBV4-3, the J call TRBJ2-7, with D perhaps matching TRBD2 (6 bases). CDR3 length: 14 amino acids. Germline V gene sequence: CDR1 LGHNA, CDR2 YSLEER. V lost 4 bases and J 2 bases, leaving 12 bases between the germline ends. CDR3 residues: CASSPGDCTYEQYF. In nucleotides, the CDR3 is TGCGCCAGCAGCCCGGGGGACTGCACCTACGAGCAGTACTTC.

The genes are TRBV13 and TRBJ2-1; 8 bases line up with TRBD1. The CDR3 contains 15 residues. Germline CDR1 reads PRHDT; CDR2 reads FYEKMQ (reference sequence). V dropped 5 bases and J dropped 9; count of bases not matched to a gene: 12. CDR3 in amino acids: CASSPHGQGRGEQFF. The CDR3 bases are TGTGCCAGCAGCCCACACGGACAGGGTCGGGGTGAGCAGTTCTTC.

This chain joins TRBV7-6 and TRBJ2-7, with 10 bases matching TRBD2. CDR1 and CDR2 from the germline V gene are SGHVS and FNYEAQ. The CDR3 consists of 16 residues. Trimming took 5 bases from V and 2 from J; bases not matched to a gene: 9. CDR3: CASSTSEREGTYEQYF. The CDR3 region has the DNA TGTGCCAGCAGCACCTCTGAGCGGGAGGGTACCTACGAGCAGTACTTC.

The CDR3 sequence is CASNDYRAGGTSGPEQYF. CDR3 nucleotide sequence: TGTGCCAGCAACGACTACAGGGCCGGCGGGACTAGCGGGCCCGAGCAGTACTTC. V and J are TRBV11-2 and TRBJ2-7, with 12 bases fitting TRBD2. Germline CDR1 and CDR2: SGHAT and FQNNGV. The CDR3 length is 18 residues. V trimming: 7 bases; J trimming: 6 bases; junction bases outside the gene matches: 19.

This chain uses TRBV7-9 with TRBJ1-2, with no clear D. The CDR3 is 14 residues long. Per the germline V gene, CDR1 is SEHNR and CDR2 is FQNEAQ (reference sequence). V was cut by 1 base and J by 7 bases, with 13 bases left in between. CDR3 bases: TGTGCCAGCAGCTTAGGTCCGTTGGAGCGTGGCTACACCTTC. This translates into CASSLGPLERGYTF.

The chain recombines TRBV19 with TRBJ1-5, with TRBD1 matching over 8 bases. The CDR3 contains 14 residues. Trimming took 4 bases from V and 6 from J; bases not matched to a gene: 5. CDR1 is LNHDA and CDR2 is SQIVND in the germline V gene (reference sequence). The CDR3 here is CASSSGQGSQPQHF. The CDR3 DNA follows: TGTGCCAGTAGTAGCGGACAGGGTAGTCAGCCCCAGCATTTT.

The rearrangement joins TRBV6-5 to TRBJ2-1; the D gene is possibly TRBD2 (6 bases). V was clipped by 4 bases and J by 2 bases, with 6 bases between them. The CDR3 is made up of 13 amino acids. CDR1 is MNHEY and CDR2 is SVGAGI in the germline V gene. CDR3 DNA sequence: TGTGCCAGCAGTTGGACTACCTACAATGAGCAGTTCTTC. Translation gives CASSWTTYNEQFF.

The chain recombines TRBV6-5 with TRBJ2-3, with D maybe TRBD2 (5 bases). Germline CDR1 reads MNHEY; CDR2 reads SVGAGI. The V end lost 7 bases, the J end lost 2 bases, and 13 bases lay between the germline ends. The CDR3 totals 14 residues. CDR3 in DNA: TGTGCCAGCACCGACGGAGCGGTCACAGATACGCAGTATTTT. Protein product: CASTDGAVTDTQYF.

To note about this clone: Sequence at one end of the junction differs from germline and may be a read error. The rearrangement links TRBV4-1 to TRBJ2-5; D uncertain. Germline V lookup: CDR1 MGHRA, CDR2 YSYEKL. CDR3 size: 15 residues. Written as DNA, the CDR3 is TGCGCCAGCAGTTTCGGGCTACATTACCAAGGGACCCAGTACTTC. Amino acids: CASSFGLHYQGTQYF.

With regard to this clone: The junction departs from germline at one end; a sequencing error may be responsible. The CDR3 DNA reads as TGTGCCAGCAGCCAATCAGGCGCTAGCCTGGCCACCGGGGAGCCGTTTTTT. Its protein product is CASSQSGASLATGEPFF. The rearrangement links TRBV16 to TRBJ2-2; D might be TRBD2 (5 bases). Germline CDR1 KGHSY, CDR2 FQNENV. The CDR3 is 17 amino acids. Based on the CDR3 plus reference TRBV16 and TRBJ2-2, the full variable domain is GEEVAQTPKHLVRGEGQKAKLYCAPIKGHSYVFWYQQVLKNEFKFLISFQNENVFDETGMPKERFSAKCLPNSPCSLEIQATKLEDSAVYFCASSQSGASLATGEPFFGEGSRLTVL.

The chain combines TRBV5-1 with TRBJ2-7; 7 bases fit TRBD2. The CDR3 has 16 residues. Trimming at V came to 2 bases and at J to 3 bases, leaving 11 bases not matched to a gene. Germline loops: CDR1 SGHRS, CDR2 YFSETQ. CDR3 residues: CASSFGEASGVYEQYF. The CDR3 bases are TGCGCCAGCAGCTTTGGTGAGGCTAGCGGAGTCTACGAGCAGTACTTC.

J is TRBJ2-3 and V is TRBV7-2; D possibly corresponds to TRBD2 (7 bases). The CDR3 extends over 13 amino acids. Germline V CDR1 and CDR2: SGHTA, FQGNSA. Trimming cost V 3 bases and J 7 bases, with 11 bases left between them. DNA for the CDR3: TGTGCCAGCAGCTTGGGGGGGGCAAATACGCAGTATTTT. Translation: CASSLGGANTQYF.

The chain recombines TRBV7-6 with TRBJ2-7, with 15 bases that match TRBD2. Germline CDR1 is SGHVS and CDR2 is FNYEAQ. The J segment lost 6 bases and the V segment lost 4 bases, leaving 7 bases of the junction unmatched. The CDR3 covers 16 residues. Here the CDR3 reads CASSSGTSGRIGEQYF. CDR3 DNA: TGTGCCAGCAGCTCCGGGACTAGCGGGAGGATCGGCGAGCAGTACTTC.

This clone was seen a few times. V usage is TRBV6-9 and J usage is TRBJ2-5, with D maybe TRBD2 (6 bases). The CDR3 extends over 16 amino acids. Germline CDR1 MNHGY, CDR2 SVAAGI. Trimming removed 3 bases from V and 4 bases from J, with 18 bases in between. CDR3 in amino acids: CASSYSLAGILETQYF. The DNA for the CDR3 is TGTGCCAGCAGTTACTCTCTCGCGGGAATACTAGAGACCCAGTACTTC.

V is TRBV5-4 and J is TRBJ2-1; maybe TRBD2 (6 bases). CDR1 SGHNT and CDR2 YYREEE come from the germline V gene (reference sequence). This CDR3 has 15 residues. Trimming took 7 bases from V and 4 from J, leaving 18 bases between them. The CDR3 region has the DNA TGTGCCAGCGGCCGCGGGGTGCTCGGGTACAATGAGCAGTTCTTC. It encodes CASGRGVLGYNEQFF.